Included here is one TCR beta chain sequence, with context. The CDR3 has 10 residues. Trimming left V 4 bases short and J 11 bases short, with 11 bases between. Germline loops: CDR1 SQVTM, CDR2 ANQGSEA. The data derive from a study of blood T cell repertoires in COVID-19. The wider study: Spain, Italy and the United States supplied samples that represented acute and convalescent COVID-19. The cDNA or gDNA used as material had been derived from T cells, B-cell-depleted T cells, or PBMCs.

Source study methods: Reference gene primer amplification in the assay estimated nucleated cell counts. Assay: immunoSEQ multiplex PCR; the TCRdb copy retains only in-frame clones and omits some. V, J and clone size reflect that table, while D and trimming were determined from the DNA. The sample has 140,000 or so clones, around 83% seen once. Specimen: peripheral blood. The receptor's source is a human donor with acute or convalescent COVID-19. The donor label of this sample is uncertain. The chain is built from TRBV29-1 and TRBJ1-1; perhaps TRBD1 as D (5 bases). The CDR3 region has the DNA TGCAGCGTTGTCTGGGGGGGGGCTTTCTTT. Translation gives CSVVWGGAFF.